What follows are 25 T cell receptor beta chains derived from one specimen sequenced in a study of OX40 agonist ivuxolimab in advanced cancers. TCRdb keeps only in-frame clones here, not all; method: immunoSEQ multiplex PCR. The data hold roughly 70,000 clones, with approximately 85% observed a single time. The sequenced sample was CD4+ or CD8+ T cells sorted from blood, obtained in a trial of the OX40 agonist ivuxolimab. The receptors were sampled from an adult with an advanced solid tumor such as melanoma, head and neck, liver or kidney cancer.

The chain couples TRBV10-2 to TRBJ1-3; 7 bases line up with TRBD1. V trimming: 6 bases; J trimming: 2 bases; junction bases outside the gene matches: 7. The CDR3 is 15 amino acids. CDR1 and CDR2 (germline): WSHSY, SAAADI. The CDR3 sequence: CASRETGTAGNTIYF. CDR3 DNA sequence: TGCGCCAGCAGGGAGACCGGGACAGCTGGAAACACCATATATTTT.

This clone came up once. The J gene is TRBJ2-7, the V gene TRBV2; D may correspond to TRBD1 or TRBD2 (5 bases each). V was pared by 7 bases and J by 3 bases, with 13 bases between. The CDR3 totals 13 residues. Germline V gene data show CDR1 as SNHLY and CDR2 as FYNNEI. CDR3 sequence reads: CASNGVGGYEQYF. CDR3 DNA sequence: TGTGCCAGCAATGGGGTTGGGGGCTACGAGCAGTACTTC.

V and J are TRBV6-6 and TRBJ1-2; D not certain. The CDR3 totals 12 residues. Per the germline V gene, CDR1 is MNHNY and CDR2 is SVGAGI (reference sequence). V was pared by 4 bases and J by 4 bases, with 7 bases between. CDR3 nucleotide sequence: TGTGCCAGCAGTTCAGAACTCTATGGCTACACCTTC. Its protein is CASSSELYGYTF.

The gene calls are TRBV4-2 and TRBJ1-3; D unresolved. Germline V lookup: CDR1 LGHNA, CDR2 YNFKEQ. V was pared by 3 bases and J by 0 bases, with 15 bases between. The CDR3 is 17 residues long. CDR3 in DNA: TGTGCCAGCAGCCAGCCAGCCGACGGTGGCTCTGGAAACACCATATATTTT. As protein: CASSQPADGGSGNTIYF.

The count of this clone is one. The chain has TRBV2 and TRBJ2-2; TRBD2 matches at 7 bases. The V gene end was trimmed by 8 bases and the J gene end by 3 bases; junction bases not matched to a gene: 9. This CDR3 spans 15 amino acids. The germline CDR1 and CDR2 sequences are SNHLY and FYNNEI. The CDR3 DNA sequence: TGTGCCAGCGGGGGGGAAGCGGTTTACACCGGGGAGCTGTTTTTT. This sequence encodes CASGGEAVYTGELFF.

V and J are TRBV2 and TRBJ2-2; 8 bases match TRBD1. The V gene end was trimmed by 6 bases and the J gene end by 0 bases; junction bases not matched to a gene: 0. This CDR3 is built from 14 residues. CDR1 is SNHLY, CDR2 FYNNEI, per germline. The CDR3 nucleotides read TGTGCCAGCAGGGACAGGGCGAACACCGGGGAGCTGTTTTTT. It yields the protein CASRDRANTGELFF.

The chain carries TRBV18 and TRBJ2-1, with TRBD2 identical over 10 bases. Germline V gives CDR1 KGHSH, CDR2 LQKENI. The J segment lost 8 bases and the V segment lost 3 bases, leaving 13 bases of the junction unmatched. The CDR3 totals 17 residues. CDR3 protein: CASSPPNSGGAPHEQFF. The CDR3 nucleotides read TGTGCCAGCTCACCCCCCAACAGCGGGGGGGCCCCCCATGAGCAGTTCTTC.

The chain employs TRBV30 and TRBJ2-2, with D possibly matching TRBD1 (6 bases). The V and J ends lost 5 bases and 4 bases respectively, with 17 bases between them. The germline gives CDR1 GTSNPN, CDR2 SVGIG (reference sequence). The CDR3 runs 15 residues. CDR3 amino acids: CAWRTLGAATGELFF. DNA of the CDR3: TGTGCCTGGCGGACCCTGGGGGCCGCCACCGGGGAGCTGTTTTTT.

The chain uses TRBV5-1 and TRBJ1-1, with 8 bases identical to TRBD1. The V segment lost 1 base and the J segment 4 bases; nucleotides outside the gene matches: 3. CDR1 and CDR2 from the germline V gene are SGHRS and YFSETQ. CDR3 size: 14 residues. The CDR3 DNA is TGCGCCAGCAGCTTGACAGGGGGGGTCACTGAAGCTTTCTTT. Encoded protein: CASSLTGGVTEAFF.

The genes are TRBV7-6 and TRBJ2-5, with TRBD1 matching 9 bases. V lost 5 bases and J lost 4; bases outside the gene matches: 14. The CDR3 runs 17 residues. CDR1 is SGHVS, CDR2 FNYEAQ, per germline. In nucleotides, the CDR3 is TGTGCCAGCAGCCCGAACTCCGGGACAGGGATTGGAGAGACCCAGTACTTC. Amino acid sequence: CASSPNSGTGIGETQYF. The complete variable domain, with remaining parts taken from reference TRBV7-6 and TRBJ2-5, reads GAGVSQSPRYKVTKRGQDVALRCDPISGHVSLYWYRQALGQGPEFLTYFNYEAQQDKSGLPNDRFSAERPEGSISTLTIQRTEQRDSAMYRCASSPNSGTGIGETQYFGPGTRLLVL.

The chain carries TRBV5-1 and TRBJ2-1; D possibly corresponds to TRBD2 (5 bases). Germline-derived CDR1 and CDR2 are SGHRS and YFSETQ. This CDR3 region has 14 residues. Trimming pared 7 bases from V and 7 bases from J, leaving 18 bases between. This chain's CDR3 is CASFSSYLGNEQFF. The CDR3 DNA is TGCGCCAGCTTCTCTAGCTACCTAGGGAATGAGCAGTTCTTC. Together with reference TRBV5-1 and TRBJ2-1, the CDR3 gives the full variable domain: KAGVTQTPRYLIKTRGQQVTLSCSPISGHRSVSWYQQTPGQGLQFLFEYFSETQRNKGNFPGRFSGRQFSNSRSEMNVSTLELGDSALYLCASFSSYLGNEQFFGPGTRLTVL.

The chain uses TRBV6-5 and TRBJ2-4, with D unclear. This CDR3 comprises 13 residues. Trimming took 5 bases from V and 0 from J, leaving 5 bases between them. The germline gives CDR1 MNHEY, CDR2 SVGAGI. The CDR3 is CASSEIAKNIQYF. As DNA, the CDR3 is TGTGCCAGCAGTGAGATAGCCAAAAACATTCAGTACTTC.

The CDR3: CASSITGVNYGYTF. The CDR3 region has the DNA TGTGCCAGTAGTATCACCGGGGTTAACTATGGCTACACCTTC. This rearrangement joins TRBV19 to TRBJ1-2; D is ambiguous. The CDR3 has 14 amino acids. CDR1 and CDR2 (germline): LNHDA, SQIVND (reference sequence). Trimming shortened V by 3 bases and J by 1 base, and 9 bases separated the two germline ends.

J is TRBJ2-3 and V is TRBV5-4; D unclear. CDR3 size: 15 residues. CDR1 and CDR2 from the germline V gene are SGHNT and YYREEE (reference sequence). Deletions cut 0 bases from V and 0 bases from J, with 8 bases between. Here the CDR3 reads CASSLDSVSTDTQYF. CDR3 nucleotide sequence: TGTGCCAGCAGCTTGGATTCAGTTAGCACAGATACGCAGTATTTT.

This clone is a singleton in its sample. The V and J genes are TRBV11-2 and TRBJ1-1, with D unclear. The ends were cut back, 1 base at V and 5 bases at J, with 14 bases in the middle. The CDR3 spans 15 residues. Germline V CDR1 and CDR2: SGHAT, FQNNGV. CDR3 nucleotide sequence: TGTGCCAGCAGCTTAGGGAGGGCTCTAGCGACTGAAGCTTTCTTT. Protein product: CASSLGRALATEAFF.

V is TRBV7-2 and J is TRBJ2-2; 8 bases map to TRBD1. The J segment lost 4 bases and the V segment lost 6 bases, leaving 10 bases of the junction unmatched. The CDR3 covers 16 residues. Germline CDR1 is SGHTA and CDR2 is FQGNSA. CDR3 DNA sequence: TGTGCCAGCAGTGACGGGCAGGGGGCGGGCACCGGGGAGCTGTTTTTT. Protein product: CASSDGQGAGTGELFF.

The chain is built from TRBV10-2 and TRBJ2-5; the match to TRBD2 covers 10 bases. The V and J ends lost 3 bases and 5 bases, in that order; junction bases with no gene match: 3. The germline V gene encodes CDR1 WSHSY and CDR2 SAAADI. This CDR3 has 14 residues. The CDR3 spells CASSESGRGETQYF. The CDR3 DNA is TGCGCCAGCAGTGAAAGCGGGAGGGGGGAGACCCAGTACTTC.

This clone appeared a few times. This chain links TRBV7-3 with TRBJ2-3; weak D call: TRBD2 (6 bases). The V gene's germline CDR1 is SGHTA and CDR2 FQGTGA. V lost 4 bases, J lost 5 bases, and 10 bases lay in between. The CDR3 sequence is 13 residues long. The CDR3 reads CASSSGLRDTQYF. The DNA for the CDR3 is TGTGCCAGCAGCTCGGGACTGAGAGATACGCAGTATTTT.

The V call is TRBV25-1, the J call TRBJ2-2; D may be TRBD1 or TRBD2 (5 bases each). V dropped 3 bases and J dropped 5 bases, with 16 bases sitting between them. CDR3 length: 16 residues. Germline V gene lookup returns CDR1 MGHDK and CDR2 SYGVNS. CDR3 DNA sequence: TGTGCCAGCAGTGACATGGGGGTCGGTTATACCGGGGAGCTGTTTTTT. It codes for CASSDMGVGYTGELFF.

The chain joins TRBV10-2 to TRBJ2-6; D might be TRBD1 (5 bases). Germline V gene data show CDR1 as WSHSY and CDR2 as SAAADI. This CDR3 region has 16 residues. Trimming removed 6 bases from V and 0 bases from J, with 12 bases in between. The CDR3 DNA sequence: TGCGCCAGCAGGCAGGGTATTGGCTCTGGGGCCAACGTCCTGACTTTC. It yields the protein CASRQGIGSGANVLTF.

This clone turned up a few times. The gene calls are TRBV19 and TRBJ1-2, with D possibly TRBD1 on 5 matching bases. Between the trimmed V and J ends, which lost 6 bases and 2 bases, there was a span of 16 bases. This CDR3 comprises 15 residues. CDR1 and CDR2 (germline): LNHDA, SQIVND (reference sequence). The CDR3 nucleotides are TGTGCCAGTAGAAACCCGGGGGGGACCAACTATGGCTACACCTTC. Encoded protein: CASRNPGGTNYGYTF.

This sequence joins TRBV2 and TRBJ2-3; the D is unclear. Per the germline V gene, CDR1 is SNHLY and CDR2 is FYNNEI. V shed 1 base and J shed 6 bases, with 17 bases lying between them. This CDR3 region has 16 residues. DNA of the CDR3: TGTGCCAGCAGTGAAGGGACCCATTCTACCACGGATACGCAGTATTTT. Residues: CASSEGTHSTTDTQYF.

The chain uses TRBV15 and TRBJ1-2; 9 bases line up with TRBD1. Trimming at V came to 0 bases and at J to 4 bases, leaving 6 bases not matched to a gene. The CDR3 length is 16 residues. Per the germline V gene, CDR1 is LNHNV and CDR2 is YYDKDF (reference sequence). The CDR3 loop is CATSRDLPGQGYGYTF. DNA of the CDR3: TGTGCCACCAGCAGAGACCTTCCGGGACAGGGCTATGGCTACACCTTC.

The V and J genes are TRBV6-4 and TRBJ2-1; TRBD2 agrees at 9 bases. The CDR3 extends over 16 amino acids. The V gene end was trimmed by 4 bases and the J gene end by 7 bases; junction bases not matched to a gene: 11. Germline V lookup: CDR1 MRHNA, CDR2 SNTAGT. This chain's CDR3 is CASSALPGLAVNEQFF. CDR3 nucleotides: TGTGCCAGCAGTGCCTTACCGGGACTAGCTGTGAATGAGCAGTTCTTC.

This chain links TRBV6-5 with TRBJ2-5; TRBD2 matches at 7 bases. The CDR3 runs to 16 residues. Trimming took 0 bases from V and 1 from J; bases not matched to a gene: 5. Germline V gene data show CDR1 as MNHEY and CDR2 as SVGAGI. The CDR3: CASSYSAGVGQETQYF. CDR3 in DNA: TGTGCCAGCAGTTACTCCGCGGGAGTGGGCCAAGAGACCCAGTACTTC.